The 18 T cell receptor beta chains in this list originate from one sample, sequenced in a study of Tregs in tolerant kidney transplant recipients. Measured with immunoSEQ multiplex PCR; TCRdb has only the in-frame clones, and not every one. Recorded for this sample: 50,000 or so clones. Sequenced here: CD4+ T cells from blood, sampled before the transplant. The receptors here all came from a human donor who received a combined kidney and bone marrow transplant.

The CDR3 bases that were read are TGTGCCAGCAGCTTAGCCGTGGGACTAGAGAGGAATACG. Amino acids: CASSLAVGLERNT. The full CDR3 sequence reads CASSLAVGLERNTQYF. This sequence joins TRBV7-2 and TRBJ2-3, with 8 bases fitting TRBD2. Read sequence stops 3 residues before the CDR3 end, and the germline J gene provides the missing end. There are 16 residues in the CDR3. The germline V gene encodes CDR1 SGHTA and CDR2 FQGNSA. The trim removed 0 bases at V and 7 bases at J, leaving 9 bases unmatched. The entire variable domain, with the rest obtained from reference TRBV7-2 and TRBJ2-3, is as follows: GAGVSQSPSNKVTEKGKDVELRCDPISGHTALYWYRQSLGQGLEFLIYFQGNSAPDKSGLPSDRFSAERTGGSVSTLTIQRTQQEDSAVYLCASSLAVGLERNTQYFGPGTRLTVL.

On this clone: Sequencing ends 3 residues short of the CDR3 end; the germline J gene provides the rest. The chain employs TRBV5-4 and TRBJ2-7; the D gene is possibly TRBD1 (5 bases). This CDR3 region has 11 residues. The V end was cut by 3 bases, the J end by 6 bases, with 7 bases between. Germline values: CDR1 SGHNT, CDR2 YYREEE (reference sequence). CDR3 DNA (partial): TGTGCCAGCAGCTCCCAGGGCGAG. It is translated as CASSSQGE. The CDR3 in full is CASSSQGEQYF.

Of note for this clone: The read terminates 3 residues ahead of where the CDR3 ends, so the germline J gene completes it. J is TRBJ2-4 and V is TRBV20-1, with 8 bases aligning to TRBD2. J gave up 9 bases and V 5 bases, and 6 bases lay outside the gene matches. The CDR3 spans 12 residues. Per germline, CDR1 DFQATT and CDR2 SNEGSKA (reference sequence). The CDR3 region is CSAVGGERIQYF. Incomplete CDR3 DNA: TGCAGTGCTGTCGGGGGGGAGCGCATT.

A word on this clone: The observed sequence ends 3 residues before the CDR3 terminus, with the missing tail filled in from the germline J gene. The rearrangement links TRBV7-2 to TRBJ2-7, with unresolved D. V shed 1 base and J shed 0 bases, with 10 bases lying between them. The CDR3 has 15 amino acids. CDR1 is SGHTA, CDR2 FQGNSA, per germline. The CDR3 spells CASSLGAAFSYEQYF. Partial CDR3 DNA: TGTGCCAGCAGCTTAGGGGCAGCATTCTCCTACGAG.

Concerning this clone: Read sequence stops 3 residues before the CDR3 end, and the germline J gene provides the missing end. The genes are TRBV2 and TRBJ1-2; 7 bases are shared with TRBD1. CDR3 length: 19 amino acids. Trimming took 5 bases from V and 1 from J; bases not matched to a gene: 19. The germline CDR1 and CDR2 sequences are SNHLY and FYNNEI. CDR3 sequence reads: CASSSLAATGPRINYGYTF. CDR3 DNA (partial): TGTGCCAGCAGTAGTTTGGCTGCGACAGGGCCTCGGATTAACTATGGC. The variable domain in full, with the rest retrieved from reference TRBV2 and TRBJ1-2, is EPEVTQTPSHQVTQMGQEVILRCVPISNHLYFYWYRQILGQKVEFLVSFYNNEISEKSEIFDDQFSVERPDGSNFTLKIRSTKLEDSAMYFCASSSLAATGPRINYGYTFGSGTRLTVV.

CDR3 sequence reads: CASTRDSGNTIYF. The covered CDR3 bases are TGTGCCAGCACCCGGGACTCGGGAAACACC. The chain uses TRBV12-3 or TRBV12-4 and TRBJ1-3, with D possibly matching TRBD1 (5 bases). The DNA ends 3 residues before the CDR3 does, and the rest of the CDR3 is filled in from the germline J gene. The V gene lost 7 bases and the J gene lost 4 bases, with 11 bases spanning the gap. This CDR3 has 13 residues.

CDR3 protein: CATPGPAPGAGLFF. CDR3 bases read: TGTGCCACCCCGGGACCGGCTCCCGGAGCGGGA. The rearrangement uses TRBV19 and TRBJ1-4, with TRBD1 as a possible D gene (5 bases). The read falls 3 residues short of the CDR3 end, and the missing part is taken from the germline J gene. CDR3 length: 14 amino acids. Germline V CDR1 and CDR2: LNHDA, SQIVND (reference sequence).

Concerning this clone: The CDR3 end falls 3 residues outside the read, so it is completed with the germline J gene. This chain joins TRBV7-2 and TRBJ1-3; the match to TRBD1 covers 9 bases. The ends lost 2 bases at V and 8 bases at J; junction bases unmatched: 7. CDR1 is SGHTA, CDR2 FQGNSA, per germline. CDR3 length: 15 residues. Partial CDR3 DNA: TGTGCCAGCAGCTTACGGGACAGGGCATCGGACACC. Translation: CASSLRDRASDT. The CDR3 in its entirety is CASSLRDRASDTIYF.

In the case of this clone: The sequence runs out 3 residues before the end of the CDR3; the remainder is reconstructed from the germline J gene. This chain connects TRBV7-6 to TRBJ1-2; possibly TRBD1 for D (5 bases). In germline, CDR1 is SGHVS, CDR2 FNYEAQ. CDR3 length equals 14 residues. The CDR3 DNA, read in part, is TGTGCCAGCAGCCCCTTGGGGGGATTTAGGGGC. Protein: CASSPLGGFRG. The entire CDR3 protein is CASSPLGGFRGYTF.

With regard to this clone: The read terminates 3 residues ahead of where the CDR3 ends, so the germline J gene completes it. The rearrangement joins TRBV19 to TRBJ2-7; 7 bases agree with TRBD1. The CDR3 is 13 residues long. J gave up 2 bases and V 6 bases, and 4 bases lay outside the gene matches. The germline V gene encodes CDR1 LNHDA and CDR2 SQIVND (reference sequence). The covered CDR3 bases are TGTGCCAGTAGGGGACAGAGTACCTACGAG. Its translation is CASRGQSTYE. The whole CDR3 reads CASRGQSTYEQYF.

On this clone itself: Read sequence stops 3 residues before the CDR3 end, and the germline J gene provides the missing end. The rearrangement links TRBV6-1 to TRBJ2-3; D not certain. Germline lookup yields CDR1 MNHNS and CDR2 SASEGT. The CDR3 runs to 15 residues. The ends were cut back, 0 bases at V and 0 bases at J, with 7 bases in the middle. CDR3 amino acids: CASSEAPGSTDTQYF. Incomplete CDR3 DNA: TGTGCCAGCAGTGAAGCTCCGGGTAGCACAGATACG.

A word on this clone: The CDR3 end falls 3 residues outside the read, so it is completed with the germline J gene. The rearrangement links TRBV24-1 to TRBJ2-3, with 9 bases identical to TRBD1. V trimming: 5 bases; J trimming: 3 bases; junction bases outside the gene matches: 8. CDR1 KGHDR and CDR2 SFDVKD come from the germline V gene. The CDR3 is 16 amino acids. CDR3 loop: CATSGPGTGNTDTQYF. CDR3 bases read: TGTGCCACCAGTGGGCCCGGGACAGGGAATACAGATACG.

CDR3 bases read: TGCAGTGCAAGGACTAGCGGGAGTTTTGCCAAAAACATT. Its translation is CSARTSGSFAKNI. Given in full, the CDR3 is CSARTSGSFAKNIQYF. The chain links TRBV20-1 to TRBJ2-4, with 13 positions matching TRBD2. The CDR3 end lies 3 residues beyond the end of the read and is filled in from the germline J gene. The CDR3 has 16 amino acids. Germline V lookup: CDR1 DFQATT, CDR2 SNEGSKA (reference sequence). With V trimmed by 6 bases and J by 1 base, 6 bases remained unmatched.

A note on this clone: From the germline J gene comes the end of the CDR3, since the read stops 3 residues before it. V is TRBV6-1 and J is TRBJ1-4, with 8 bases fitting TRBD1. V shed 3 bases, J shed 10 bases, and the junction held 4 bases outside the gene matches. The CDR3 loop spans 13 amino acids. The V gene's germline CDR1 is MNHNS and CDR2 SASEGT. CDR3 protein: CASSDPTGVKLFF. Partial CDR3 DNA: TGTGCCAGCAGTGATCCGACAGGGGTAAAA.

The CDR3 here is CASSPGQGMSPLHF. The DNA read from the CDR3 is TGTGCCAGCTCACCAGGACAGGGGATGTCACCC. V usage is TRBV18 and J usage is TRBJ1-6; TRBD1 matches 9 bases. The read falls 3 residues short of the CDR3 end, and the missing part is taken from the germline J gene. The CDR3 spans 14 residues. V was clipped by 2 bases and J by 10 bases; unmatched bases: 3. Germline assignment: CDR1 KGHSH and CDR2 LQKENI.

As concerns this clone: The read terminates 3 residues before the CDR3 end, so the remaining end is supplied by the germline J gene. V and J are TRBV10-2 and TRBJ2-7; 9 bases match TRBD1. CDR1 is WSHSY, CDR2 SAAADI, per germline. CDR3 length: 15 amino acids. Trimming at V came to 6 bases and at J to 2 bases, leaving 8 bases not matched to a gene. Partial CDR3 DNA: TGCGCCAGCAGGGAACCGGGACAGGGCACCTACGAG. Its protein is CASREPGQGTYE. The full-length CDR3 reads as CASREPGQGTYEQYF.

On this clone: The read falls 3 residues short of the CDR3 end, and the missing part is taken from the germline J gene. This chain uses TRBV30 with TRBJ2-1; 7 bases map to TRBD2. From germline, CDR1 is GTSNPN and CDR2 SVGIG (reference sequence). The trim removed 4 bases at V and 5 bases at J, leaving 8 bases unmatched. The CDR3 has 14 residues. The DNA read from the CDR3 is TGTGCCTGGAAAAAAGCGGGGCCTAACAATGAG. Translating it yields CAWKKAGPNNE. The full CDR3 protein is CAWKKAGPNNEQFF.

To note about this clone: The read terminates 3 residues ahead of where the CDR3 ends, so the germline J gene completes it. V and J are TRBV20-1 and TRBJ1-2; 7 nucleotides match TRBD1. J lost 7 bases, V lost 6 bases, and 14 bases had no gene match. Germline CDR1 DFQATT, CDR2 SNEGSKA (reference sequence). The CDR3 spans 14 residues. The part of the CDR3 DNA that was read is TGCAGTGCCGGCAGCCAGGGGGATTTCGCTGGC. It translates to CSAGSQGDFAG. From start to end, the CDR3 is CSAGSQGDFAGYTF.